One sample yielded the 20 T cell receptor beta chains listed below, sequenced in a study of cytomegalovirus exposure and HLA in healthy donors. PCR amplification relied on 60 Vbeta primers (plus 13 Jbeta primers). TCRdb's table, derived via immunoSEQ multiplex PCR, lists solely in-frame clones and lacks some. The sample table sets out 90,000 to 120,000 clones. The material sequenced was PBMCs. These receptors all stem from a man in his fifties in good health and CMV-seronegative.

The chain has TRBV29-1 and TRBJ2-7; D is unresolved. Germline CDR1 is SQVTM and CDR2 is ANQGSEA. CDR3 length: 13 residues. Trimming cost V 7 bases and J 3 bases, with 16 bases left between them. CDR3 bases: TGCAGCGCCTTCGACCCGGGTGACTACGAGCAGTACTTC. Translation: CSAFDPGDYEQYF.

V is TRBV27 and J is TRBJ2-6, with TRBD1 matching 7 bases. CDR3 length: 16 residues. V dropped 7 bases and J dropped 2; count of bases not matched to a gene: 8. Per the germline V gene, CDR1 is MNHEY and CDR2 is SMNVEV (reference sequence). CDR3 nucleotides: TGTGCCAGCACTTTGACAGGGAGAACTGGGGCCAACGTCCTGACTTTC. Protein: CASTLTGRTGANVLTF.

The gene calls are TRBV11-2 and TRBJ2-3, with D tentatively TRBD1 (6 bases). Germline V gene sequence: CDR1 SGHAT, CDR2 FQNNGV. V was trimmed by 1 base and J by 0 bases, leaving 14 bases between them. The CDR3 has 17 residues. Written as DNA, the CDR3 is TGTGCCAGCAGCTTAGGTTATTCAGGGGCTAGCACAGATACGCAGTATTTT. Amino acid sequence: CASSLGYSGASTDTQYF.

The rearrangement links TRBV6-1 to TRBJ1-2; D unresolved. V was trimmed by 3 bases and J by 4 bases, leaving 12 bases between them. This CDR3 region has 14 residues. Germline V lookup: CDR1 MNHNS, CDR2 SASEGT. The CDR3 reads CASSETPRIYGYTF. CDR3 DNA sequence: TGTGCCAGCAGTGAGACCCCCAGGATCTATGGCTACACCTTC.

V and J are TRBV10-3 and TRBJ2-1; no reliable D call. CDR1 is ENHRY and CDR2 is SYGVKD in the germline V gene. The CDR3 has 13 amino acids. The germline V and J ends were trimmed by 0 bases and 6 bases, with 6 bases remaining between them. CDR3 in DNA: TGTGCCATCAGTGAGTCGCCGGGCAATGAGCAGTTCTTC. As protein: CAISESPGNEQFF.

In the case of this clone: Other DNA sequences from this sample encode an identical CDR3 as well. The J gene is TRBJ2-2, the V gene TRBV15; 10 nucleotides agree with TRBD2. Trimming took 8 bases from V and 1 from J; bases not matched to a gene: 1. The CDR3 runs to 14 residues. Germline V gene lookup returns CDR1 LNHNV and CDR2 YYDKDF (reference sequence). CDR3 DNA sequence: TGTGCCACCCGGACTAGCGGGAACACCGGGGAGCTGTTTTTT. Its translation: CATRTSGNTGELFF.

This sequence joins TRBV7-2 and TRBJ2-7; TRBD1 matches at 7 bases. The CDR3 contains 14 residues. Germline CDR1 and CDR2: SGHTA and FQGNSA. V shed 0 bases, J shed 3 bases, and the junction held 2 bases outside the gene matches. For the CDR3, the DNA is TGTGCCAGCAGCTTAGCGACAGGGCGCTACGAGCAGTACTTC. It translates to CASSLATGRYEQYF.

V and J are TRBV19 and TRBJ1-4; D perhaps matches TRBD1 (6 bases). This CDR3 region has 15 residues. The V end was cut by 6 bases, the J end by 3 bases, with 14 bases between. The germline gives CDR1 LNHDA, CDR2 SQIVND (reference sequence). In nucleotides, the CDR3 is TGTGCCAGTAGGGATAGCAGGGGCCCTAATGAAAAACTGTTTTTT. This translates into CASRDSRGPNEKLFF.

The J gene is TRBJ2-6, the V gene TRBV27; TRBD1 matches at 8 bases. Losses at the gene ends were 4 bases for V and 0 bases for J; bases not matched to a gene: 5. This CDR3 contains 17 residues. The germline V gene has CDR1 MNHEY and CDR2 SMNVEV (reference sequence). In DNA, the CDR3 is TGTGCCAGCAGTTGGGACAGGAGAACCTCTGGGGCCAACGTCCTGACTTTC. As protein: CASSWDRRTSGANVLTF.

V is TRBV7-3 and J is TRBJ2-3; 7 positions match TRBD2. The CDR3 extends over 15 amino acids. Germline loops: CDR1 SGHTA, CDR2 FQGTGA. J gave up 4 bases and V 1 base, and 5 bases lay outside the gene matches. The CDR3 protein is CASSLRGGSADTQYF. CDR3 nucleotides: TGTGCCAGCAGCTTAAGGGGGGGGTCTGCAGATACGCAGTATTTT.

V gene TRBV9 combines with J gene TRBJ2-2, with D possibly matching TRBD1 (6 bases). Trimming removed 3 bases at V and 5 bases at J, with 14 bases between. Germline V CDR1 and CDR2: SGDLS, YYNGEE. This CDR3 spans 15 amino acids. The CDR3 spells CASSAPPTGTGELFF. The CDR3 coding sequence is TGTGCCAGCAGCGCGCCGCCTACAGGGACCGGGGAGCTGTTTTTT.

The CDR3 nucleotides are TGTGCCAGCATGCGGGACAGGGACTCCTACGAGCAGTACTTC. This gives the protein CASMRDRDSYEQYF. The chain employs TRBV7-2 and TRBJ2-7, with 9 nucleotides matching TRBD1. CDR1 SGHTA and CDR2 FQGNSA come from the germline V gene. With V trimmed by 7 bases and J by 0 bases, 4 bases remained unmatched. CDR3 length: 14 residues. Complete variable domain (other parts from reference TRBV7-2 and TRBJ2-7): GAGVSQSPSNKVTEKGKDVELRCDPISGHTALYWYRQSLGQGLEFLIYFQGNSAPDKSGLPSDRFSAERTGGSVSTLTIQRTQQEDSAVYLCASMRDRDSYEQYFGPGTRLTVT.

The V call is TRBV4-1, the J call TRBJ1-2, with TRBD1 matching 9 bases. Germline values: CDR1 MGHRA, CDR2 YSYEKL. The CDR3 totals 18 residues. J lost 3 bases, V lost 1 base, and 12 bases had no gene match. Here the CDR3 DNA reads TGCGCCAGCAGCCAAGTCCCCTCGGGACAGGGCTTACACTATGGCTACACCTTC. This encodes CASSQVPSGQGLHYGYTF.

V is TRBV7-9 and J is TRBJ2-7; D possibly corresponds to TRBD1 (7 bases). V was trimmed by 5 bases and J by 1 base, leaving 24 bases between them. The germline V gene has CDR1 SEHNR and CDR2 FQNEAQ (reference sequence). The CDR3 runs 18 residues. The CDR3 loop reads CASSPETGSFGGSYEQYF. CDR3 sequence (DNA): TGTGCCAGCAGCCCCGAGACAGGGAGTTTCGGGGGTTCCTACGAGCAGTACTTC.

With respect to this clone: One end of the junction varies from germline; a read error may be responsible. V gene TRBV6-1 combines with J gene TRBJ2-7; TRBD2 matches 16 bases. Germline loops: CDR1 MNHNS, CDR2 SASEGT. The length of the CDR3 is 18 residues. CDR3 region: CASREGTSGRGRSYEQYF. The CDR3 DNA follows: TGTGCCAGCAGGGAAGGGACTAGCGGGAGGGGTCGGTCCTACGAGCAGTACTTC.

The chain is built from TRBV15 and TRBJ1-2; D gene ambiguous. Germline CDR1 is LNHNV and CDR2 is YYDKDF (reference sequence). The CDR3 is 15 amino acids. Trimming pared 0 bases from V and 6 bases from J, leaving 14 bases between. CDR3 loop: CATSRERTARDGYTF. CDR3 DNA: TGTGCCACCAGCAGAGAGAGGACGGCGAGGGATGGCTACACCTTC.

The chain carries TRBV5-1 and TRBJ2-5, with 7 bases fitting TRBD1. The CDR3 is made up of 14 amino acids. From germline, CDR1 is SGHRS and CDR2 YFSETQ. Trimming cost V 4 bases and J 5 bases; bases outside gene matches: 8. The CDR3: CASSTTGSGETQYF. The CDR3 DNA reads TGCGCCAGCAGCACGACAGGGTCGGGTGAGACCCAGTACTTC.

The chain links TRBV18 to TRBJ2-7; 7 bases are a match to TRBD1. CDR1 is KGHSH, CDR2 LQKENI, per germline. The J segment lost 2 bases and the V segment lost 6 bases, leaving 7 bases of the junction unmatched. The CDR3 loop spans 14 amino acids. The CDR3 DNA reads as TGTGCCAGCTCCCTGGGACAGAGCGCCTACGAGCAGTACTTC. This codes for CASSLGQSAYEQYF.

This rearrangement joins TRBV4-3 to TRBJ1-2; TRBD1 might be the D (6 bases). Trimming removed 2 bases from V and 2 bases from J, with 12 bases in between. CDR1 LGHNA and CDR2 YSLEER come from the germline V gene. The CDR3 length is 15 residues. In DNA, the CDR3 is TGCGCCAGCAGCCAACTGGCGGGGGCGAACTATGGCTACACCTTC. This gives the protein CASSQLAGANYGYTF.

V usage is TRBV10-3 and J usage is TRBJ1-1; a possible D gene is TRBD1 (5 bases). V was pared by 2 bases and J by 7 bases, with 5 bases between. This CDR3 has 11 amino acids. Germline CDR1 ENHRY, CDR2 SYGVKD. The CDR3 bases are TGTGCCATCAGTGAGCAGGGTGAAGCTTTCTTT. This translates into CAISEQGEAFF.